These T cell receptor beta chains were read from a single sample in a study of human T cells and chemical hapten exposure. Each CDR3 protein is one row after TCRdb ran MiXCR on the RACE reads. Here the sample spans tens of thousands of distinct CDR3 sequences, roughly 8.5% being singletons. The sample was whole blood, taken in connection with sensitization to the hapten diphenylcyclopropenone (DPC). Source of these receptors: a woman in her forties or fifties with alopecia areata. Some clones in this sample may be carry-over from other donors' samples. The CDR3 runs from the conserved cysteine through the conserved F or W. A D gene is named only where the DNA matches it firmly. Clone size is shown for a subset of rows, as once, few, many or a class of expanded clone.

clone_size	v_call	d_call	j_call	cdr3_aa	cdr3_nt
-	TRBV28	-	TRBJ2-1	CATWRAKNEQFF	TGTGCCACATGGAGGGCCAAAAATGAGCAGTTCTTC
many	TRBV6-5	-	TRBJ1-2	CAISPGRNYGYTF	TGTGCCATCTCTCCGGGACGGAACTATGGCTACACCTTC
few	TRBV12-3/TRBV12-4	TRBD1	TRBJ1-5	CASSFGDRVNQPQHF	TGTGCCAGCAGTTTTGGGGACAGGGTAAATCAGCCCCAGCATTTT
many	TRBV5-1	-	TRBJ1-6	CASSSMTATATSPLHF	TGCGCCAGCAGCTCCATGACAGCCACCGCAACCTCACCCCTCCACTTT
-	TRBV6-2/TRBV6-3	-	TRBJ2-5	CASSLTSQETQYF	TGTGCCAGCAGTTTGACTAGCCAAGAGACCCAGTACTTC
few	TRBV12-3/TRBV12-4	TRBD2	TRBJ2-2	CASSSQNVGGVNTGELFF	TGTGCCAGCAGCTCTCAGAATGTCGGGGGGGTAAACACCGGGGAGCTGTTTTTT
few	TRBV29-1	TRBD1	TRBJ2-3	CSVGVRDRVDTDTQYF	TGCAGCGTTGGGGTGAGGGACAGGGTGGATACAGATACGCAGTATTTT
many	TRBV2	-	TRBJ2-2	CASILDLTGELFF	TGTGCCAGCATATTAGACTTGACCGGGGAGCTGTTTTTT
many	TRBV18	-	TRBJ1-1	CASSPPLTGGTEAFF	TGTGCCAGCTCACCACCTCTTACGGGTGGCACTGAAGCTTTCTTT
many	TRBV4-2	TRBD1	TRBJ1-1	CASSQDPGQGSEAFF	TGTGCCAGCAGCCAAGATCCGGGACAGGGTTCTGAAGCTTTCTTT
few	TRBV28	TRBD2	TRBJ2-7	CASSLGLAGGPDEQYF	TGTGCCAGCAGTTTAGGACTAGCGGGAGGGCCCGACGAGCAGTACTTC
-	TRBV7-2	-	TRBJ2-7	CASSLAGTPLYEQYF	TGTGCCAGCAGCTTGGCCGGGACGCCCCTATACGAGCAGTACTTC
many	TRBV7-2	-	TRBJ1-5	CASSLARGSGQPQHF	TGTGCCAGCAGCTTGGCCCGGGGAAGCGGTCAGCCCCAGCATTTT
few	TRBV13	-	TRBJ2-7	CASSPVGESSYEQYF	TGTGCCAGCAGCCCCGTGGGAGAGAGCTCCTACGAGCAGTACTTC
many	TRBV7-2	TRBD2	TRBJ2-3	CASSLSPAGVTDTQYF	TGTGCCAGCAGCCTTAGCCCAGCGGGAGTCACAGATACGCAGTATTTT
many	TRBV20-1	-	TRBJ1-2	CSARGGNYGYTF	TGCAGTGCTAGAGGGGGAAACTATGGCTACACCTTC
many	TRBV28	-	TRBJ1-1	CASSAAGVHEAFF	TGTGCCAGCAGTGCCGCAGGGGTGCACGAGGCTTTCTTT
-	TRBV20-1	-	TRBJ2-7	CSADTSSPEQYF	TGCAGTGCTGATACTAGTTCCCCCGAGCAGTACTTC
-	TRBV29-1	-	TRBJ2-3	CSGTHVRGSADTQYF	TGCAGCGGAACCCATGTGAGGGGCAGCGCAGATACGCAGTATTTT
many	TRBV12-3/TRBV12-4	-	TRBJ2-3	CASSLGVDTQYF	TGTGCCAGCAGTTTAGGGGTCGATACGCAGTATTTT
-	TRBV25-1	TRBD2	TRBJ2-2	CASSPGLAVTGELFF	TGTGCCAGCAGCCCGGGACTAGCGGTGACCGGGGAGCTGTTTTTT
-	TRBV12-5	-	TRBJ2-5	CASGLPPTDPIAGETQYF	TGTGCTAGTGGTCTCCCGCCGACAGATCCCATCGCCGGGGAGACCCAGTACTTC
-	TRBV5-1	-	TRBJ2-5	CASSLQAETQYF	TGCGCCAGCAGCTTGCAGGCGGAGACCCAGTACTTC
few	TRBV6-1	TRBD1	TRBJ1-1	CASSATGTGATEAFF	TGTGCCAGCAGTGCTACCGGGACAGGGGCCACTGAAGCTTTCTTT
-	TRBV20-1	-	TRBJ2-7	CSATEGGGSWTKQYF	TGCAGTGCAACCGAAGGGGGCGGGAGCTGGACGAAGCAGTACTTC
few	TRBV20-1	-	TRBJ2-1	CSALRQGRGNEQFF	TGCAGTGCTCTCCGACAGGGGAGGGGGAATGAGCAGTTCTTC
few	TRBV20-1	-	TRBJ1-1	CSAITGLNTEAFF	TGCAGTGCTATAACAGGGTTGAACACTGAAGCTTTCTTT
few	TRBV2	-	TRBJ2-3	CASNNRVGTDTQYF	TGTGCCAGCAATAACCGGGTGGGCACAGATACGCAGTATTTT
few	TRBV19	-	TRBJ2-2	CASNHGRVGELFF	TGTGCCAGTAACCATGGCAGGGTCGGGGAGCTGTTTTTT
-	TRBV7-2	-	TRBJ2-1	CASSHDRTRGSEQFF	TGTGCCAGCAGCCATGACCGGACTAGGGGGAGTGAGCAGTTCTTC
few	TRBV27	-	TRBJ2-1	CASSLIGQIYEQFF	TGTGCCAGCAGTTTAATAGGGCAGATTTATGAGCAGTTCTTC